This T cell receptor (beta chain) was sequenced during a study of blood T cell repertoires in COVID-19. Study context: The samples span acute and convalescent COVID-19 from the United States, Italy and Spain. T cells, B-cell-depleted T cells, or PBMCs supplied cDNA or gDNA.

The CDR3 is made up of 14 amino acids. Trimming left V 7 bases short and J 1 base short, with 12 bases between. Germline CDR1 MNHEY, CDR2 SVGAGI. As processed by the authors: Amplifying reference gene primers gave estimates of nucleated cell counts. This table comes from immunoSEQ multiplex PCR, and its TCRdb copy is limited to in-frame clones, with some not included. Clonal size and the V and J genes are those of that table, whereas D and trimming came from the DNA. Here the sample spans more than 130,000 clones, approximately 80% being singletons. The rearrangement joins TRBV6-5 to TRBJ2-3; weak D call: TRBD2 (6 bases). The source is a human donor in a cohort sampled during active COVID-19. The source material was peripheral blood. The CDR3 sequence: CASKTSPGTDTQYF. In nucleotides, the CDR3 is TGTGCCAGCAAAACTAGCCCGGGCACAGATACGCAGTATTTT.